The rows below give T cell receptor beta chains drawn from one sample of a study of T cell repertoires in cytomegalovirus infection. MiXCR, run by TCRdb on the reads, gives a single entry per CDR3 protein. The sample lists 100,000 or so distinct CDR3 sequences; 23% were seen once. Sequenced sample: CD8+ T cells from PBMCs. These receptors were taken from a human donor in good health (CMV status not recorded). Some clones in this sample may be carry-over from other donors' samples. Each CDR3 is given with its conserved first and last residue. D genes are given only for firm matches. Rows give clone size only sometimes, using once, few, many, or a class for an expanded clone.

CDR3aa,CDR3nt,j_gene,v_gene,d_gene,abundance
CASTTTAGELFF,TGTGCCAGCACTACGACGGCCGGGGAGCTGTTTTTT,TRBJ2-2,TRBV12-3/TRBV12-4,NA,few
CASSTGLAGDWNEQFF,TGTGCCAGCAGCACGGGACTAGCGGGAGATTGGAATGAGCAGTTCTTC,TRBJ2-1,TRBV7-9,TRBD2,once
CASRGGRHGANTEAFF,TGTGCCAGTAGGGGCGGCAGGCATGGGGCGAACACTGAAGCTTTCTTT,TRBJ1-1,TRBV19,NA,NA
CATSRTSWRDNEQYF,TGTGCCACCAGCAGGACTTCATGGAGGGATAACGAGCAGTACTTC,TRBJ2-7,TRBV15,NA,few
CASSYLRGNQPQHF,TGTGCCAGCAGTTACCTACGGGGCAATCAGCCCCAGCATTTT,TRBJ1-5,TRBV6-2/TRBV6-3,NA,NA
CASSPEFGSESYEQYF,TGTGCCAGCAGTCCGGAGTTTGGTAGCGAATCCTACGAGCAGTACTTC,TRBJ2-7,TRBV7-8,NA,many
CASSVLRTEQFF,TGTGCCAGCAGCGTGCTAAGGACAGAGCAGTTCTTC,TRBJ2-1,TRBV7-2,NA,many
CASGNSGPSYEQYF,TGTGCTAGTGGTAACTCCGGGCCATCCTACGAGCAGTACTTC,TRBJ2-7,TRBV12-5,NA,NA
CASSPGGAFSYNEQFF,TGTGCCAGCAGCCCAGGGGGGGCTTTCTCCTACAATGAGCAGTTCTTC,TRBJ2-1,TRBV11-2,NA,many
CASSSHDNSNTGELFF,TGTGCCAGCAGCTCCCATGACAACTCGAACACCGGGGAGCTGTTTTTT,TRBJ2-2,TRBV11-2,NA,few
CASSREGNFVSPLHF,TGTGCCAGCAGTCGGGAGGGGAACTTTGTTTCACCCCTCCACTTT,TRBJ1-6,TRBV7-9,NA,NA
CSVGGADTQYF,TGCAGCGTTGGAGGGGCGGATACGCAGTATTTT,TRBJ2-3,TRBV29-1,NA,many
CASSPNSYEQYF,TGTGCCAGCAGCCCCAACTCCTACGAGCAGTACTTC,TRBJ2-7,TRBV7-9,NA,many
CASSPIVGGYTEAFF,TGTGCCAGCAGCCCCATTGTGGGAGGGTACACTGAAGCTTTCTTT,TRBJ1-1,TRBV25-1,NA,NA
CSTWTATYEQYF,TGCAGCACCTGGACAGCAACCTACGAGCAGTACTTC,TRBJ2-7,TRBV29-1,NA,NA
CASSPENYGYTF,TGTGCCAGTAGTCCCGAGAACTATGGCTACACCTTC,TRBJ1-2,TRBV19,NA,NA
CASSPTQSYEQYF,TGTGCCAGCAGCCCCACCCAGTCCTACGAGCAGTACTTC,TRBJ2-7,TRBV7-2,NA,many
CASSSGGGTEAFF,TGTGCCAGCAGTAGCGGGGGGGGCACTGAAGCTTTCTTT,TRBJ1-1,TRBV6-1,NA,NA
CSARDLSEFPEAFF,TGCAGTGCTAGAGATCTGTCAGAGTTCCCTGAAGCTTTCTTT,TRBJ1-1,TRBV20-1,NA,NA
CASSYRFGTSGNRRPYEQYF,TGTGCCAGCAGCTACCGGTTCGGGACTAGCGGGAATAGGAGGCCCTACGAGCAGTACTTC,TRBJ2-7,TRBV11-3,TRBD2,NA
CASSLDNGQGVYEQYF,TGTGCCAGCAGCTTAGATAACGGACAGGGTGTCTACGAGCAGTACTTC,TRBJ2-7,TRBV7-2,TRBD1,many
CASSFTLPGTEAFF,TGTGCCAGCAGCTTTACCCTACCAGGCACTGAAGCTTTCTTT,TRBJ1-1,TRBV7-2,NA,many
CASSPGQRYGYTF,TGTGCCAGCAGTCCGGGACAGAGATATGGCTACACCTTC,TRBJ1-2,TRBV12-3/TRBV12-4,TRBD1,NA